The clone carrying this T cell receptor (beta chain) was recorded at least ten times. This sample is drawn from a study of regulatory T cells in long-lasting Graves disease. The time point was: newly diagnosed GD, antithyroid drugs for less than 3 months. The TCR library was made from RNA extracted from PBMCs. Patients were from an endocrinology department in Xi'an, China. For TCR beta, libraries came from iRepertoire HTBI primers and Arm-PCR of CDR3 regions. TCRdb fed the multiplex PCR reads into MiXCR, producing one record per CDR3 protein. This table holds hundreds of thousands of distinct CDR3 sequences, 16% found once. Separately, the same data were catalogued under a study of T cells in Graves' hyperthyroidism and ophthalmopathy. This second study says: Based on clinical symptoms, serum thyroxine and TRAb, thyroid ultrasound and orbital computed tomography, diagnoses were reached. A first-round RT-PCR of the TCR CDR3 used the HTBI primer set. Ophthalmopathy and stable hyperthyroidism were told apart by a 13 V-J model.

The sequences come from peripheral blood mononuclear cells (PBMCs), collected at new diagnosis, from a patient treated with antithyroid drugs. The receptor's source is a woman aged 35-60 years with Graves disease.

This CDR3 is CASGRGTEAFF. In DNA form, the CDR3 reads TGTGCCAGTGGTCGGGGAACTGAAGCTTTCTTT. The genes are TRBV6-1 and TRBJ1-1; D unclear. Trimming shortened V by 9 bases and J by 5 bases, and 10 bases separated the two germline ends. Germline CDR1 and CDR2: MNHNS and SASEGT. The CDR3 runs to 11 residues.